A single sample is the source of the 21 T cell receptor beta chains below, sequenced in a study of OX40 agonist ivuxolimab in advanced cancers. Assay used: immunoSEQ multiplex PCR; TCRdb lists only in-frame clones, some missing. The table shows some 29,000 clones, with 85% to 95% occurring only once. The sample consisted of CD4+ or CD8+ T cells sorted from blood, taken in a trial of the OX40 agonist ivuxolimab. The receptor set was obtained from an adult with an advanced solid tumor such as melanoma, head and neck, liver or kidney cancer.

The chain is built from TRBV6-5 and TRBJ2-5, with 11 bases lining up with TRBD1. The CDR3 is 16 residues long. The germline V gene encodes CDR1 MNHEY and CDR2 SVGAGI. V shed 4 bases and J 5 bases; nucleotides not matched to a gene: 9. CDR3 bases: TGTGCCAGCAGTTCTATTGGACAGGGGGCAGGGGAGACCCAGTACTTC. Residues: CASSSIGQGAGETQYF.

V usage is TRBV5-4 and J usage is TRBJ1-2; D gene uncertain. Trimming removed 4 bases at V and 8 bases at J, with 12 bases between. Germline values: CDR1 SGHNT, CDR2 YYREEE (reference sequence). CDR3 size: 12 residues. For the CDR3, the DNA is TGTGCCAGCAGCCCGGGTGGGGTCGGCTACACCTTC. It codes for CASSPGGVGYTF.

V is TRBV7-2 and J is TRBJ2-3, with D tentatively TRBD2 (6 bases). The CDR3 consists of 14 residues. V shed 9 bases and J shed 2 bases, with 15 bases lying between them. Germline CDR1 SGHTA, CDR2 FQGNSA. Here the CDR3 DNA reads TGTGCCAGGGAGATGACTAGATACACAGATACGCAGTATTTT. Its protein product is CAREMTRYTDTQYF.

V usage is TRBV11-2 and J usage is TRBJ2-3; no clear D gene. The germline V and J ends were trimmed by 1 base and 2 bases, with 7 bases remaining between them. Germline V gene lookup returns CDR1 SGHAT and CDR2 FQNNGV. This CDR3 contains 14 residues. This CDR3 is CASSLAQITDTQYF. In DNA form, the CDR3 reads TGTGCCAGCAGCTTAGCACAGATCACAGATACGCAGTATTTT.

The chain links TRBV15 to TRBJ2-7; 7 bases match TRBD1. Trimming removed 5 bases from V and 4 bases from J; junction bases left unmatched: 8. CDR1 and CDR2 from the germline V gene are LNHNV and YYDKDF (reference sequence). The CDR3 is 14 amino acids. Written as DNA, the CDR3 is TGTGCCACCAGCGGCGACAGGGTCGGGTACGAGCAGTACTTC. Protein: CATSGDRVGYEQYF. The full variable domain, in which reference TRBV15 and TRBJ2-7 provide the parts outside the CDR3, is DAMVIQNPRYQVTQFGKPVTLSCSQTLNHNVMYWYQQKSSQAPKLLFHYYDKDFNNEADTPDNFQSRRPNTSFCFLDIRSPGLGDTAMYLCATSGDRVGYEQYFGPGTRLTVT.

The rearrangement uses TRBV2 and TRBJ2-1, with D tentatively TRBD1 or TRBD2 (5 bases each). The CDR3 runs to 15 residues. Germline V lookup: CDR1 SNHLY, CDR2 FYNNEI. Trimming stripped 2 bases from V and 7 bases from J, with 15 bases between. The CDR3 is CASSETGRVSNEQFF. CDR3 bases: TGTGCCAGCAGTGAAACGGGACGTGTATCGAATGAGCAGTTCTTC.

The CDR3 bases are TGTGCCAGCAGCCGCGGATCAGATGAGCAGTTCTTC. This translates into CASSRGSDEQFF. The chain links TRBV11-1 to TRBJ2-1; unclear D gene. Trimming cost V 5 bases and J 8 bases, with 10 bases left between them. The CDR3 sequence is 12 residues long. Looked up from germline, CDR1 is SGHAT and CDR2 is FQDESV (reference sequence). Based on the CDR3 plus reference TRBV11-1 and TRBJ2-1, the full variable domain is EAEVAQSPRYKITEKSQAVAFWCDPISGHATLYWYRQILGQGPELLVQFQDESVVDDSQLPKDRFSAERLKGVDSTLKIQPAELGDSAMYLCASSRGSDEQFFGPGTRLTVL.

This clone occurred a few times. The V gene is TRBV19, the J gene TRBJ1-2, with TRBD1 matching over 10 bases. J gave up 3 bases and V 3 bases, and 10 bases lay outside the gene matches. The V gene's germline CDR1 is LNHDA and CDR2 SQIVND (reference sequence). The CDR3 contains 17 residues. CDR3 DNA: TGTGCCAGTAGTATCGGGCAGGGACAGGGGATCGACTATGGCTACACCTTC. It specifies CASSIGQGQGIDYGYTF.

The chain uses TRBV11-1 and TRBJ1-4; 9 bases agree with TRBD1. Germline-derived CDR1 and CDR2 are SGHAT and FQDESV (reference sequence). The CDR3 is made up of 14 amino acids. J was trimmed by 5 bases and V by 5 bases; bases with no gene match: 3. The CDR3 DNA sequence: TGTGCCAGCAGCCGGACAGGGGCCAATGAAAAACTGTTTTTT. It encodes CASSRTGANEKLFF. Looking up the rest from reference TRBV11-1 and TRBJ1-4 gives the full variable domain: EAEVAQSPRYKITEKSQAVAFWCDPISGHATLYWYRQILGQGPELLVQFQDESVVDDSQLPKDRFSAERLKGVDSTLKIQPAELGDSAMYLCASSRTGANEKLFFGSGTQLSVL.

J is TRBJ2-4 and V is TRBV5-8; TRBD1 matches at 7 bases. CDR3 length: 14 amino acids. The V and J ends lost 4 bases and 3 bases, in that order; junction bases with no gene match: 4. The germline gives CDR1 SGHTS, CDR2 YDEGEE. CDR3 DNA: TGTGCCAGCAGCGCCGGGACAGTCAAAAACATTCAGTACTTC. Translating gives CASSAGTVKNIQYF.

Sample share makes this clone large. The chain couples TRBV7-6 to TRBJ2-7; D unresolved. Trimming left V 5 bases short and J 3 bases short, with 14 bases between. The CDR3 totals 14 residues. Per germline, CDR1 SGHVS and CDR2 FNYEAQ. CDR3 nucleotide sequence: TGTGCCAGCAGCGAAAACCGGGCCCACTACGAGCAGTACTTC. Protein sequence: CASSENRAHYEQYF.

The CDR3 protein is CASSLVSGSDSNQPQHF. The CDR3 coding sequence is TGTGCCAGCAGCTTAGTCAGTGGTAGCGATAGCAATCAGCCCCAGCATTTT. The chain couples TRBV7-6 to TRBJ1-5; no clear D gene. Germline V lookup: CDR1 SGHVS, CDR2 FNYEAQ. The CDR3 covers 17 residues. V lost 1 base, J lost 0 bases, and 13 bases lay in between.

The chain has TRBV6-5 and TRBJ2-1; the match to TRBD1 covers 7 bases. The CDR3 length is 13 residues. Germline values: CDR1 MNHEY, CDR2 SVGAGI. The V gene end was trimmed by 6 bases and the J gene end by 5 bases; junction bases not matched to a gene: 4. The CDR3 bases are TGTGCCAGCAGCCAGGGACAGCACAATGAGCAGTTCTTC. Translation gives CASSQGQHNEQFF.

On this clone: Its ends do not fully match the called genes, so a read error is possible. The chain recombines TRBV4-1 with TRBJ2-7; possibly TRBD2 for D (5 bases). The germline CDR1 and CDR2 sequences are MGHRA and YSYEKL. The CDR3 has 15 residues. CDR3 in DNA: TGCGCCAGCGGCCAAGATCAGGAACGGGACTACGAGCAGTACTTC. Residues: CASGQDQERDYEQYF.

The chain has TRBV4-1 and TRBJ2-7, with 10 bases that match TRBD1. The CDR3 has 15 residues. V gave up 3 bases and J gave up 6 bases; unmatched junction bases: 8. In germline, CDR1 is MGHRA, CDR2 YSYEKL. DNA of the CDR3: TGCGCCAGCAGCCAGGTCGGGACAGGGGTATTCGAGCAGTACTTC. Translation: CASSQVGTGVFEQYF.

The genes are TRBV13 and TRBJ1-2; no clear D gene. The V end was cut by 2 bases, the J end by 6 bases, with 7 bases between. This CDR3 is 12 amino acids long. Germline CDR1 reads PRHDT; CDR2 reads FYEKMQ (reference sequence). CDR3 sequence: CASSLSGDGYTF. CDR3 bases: TGTGCCAGCAGCTTATCCGGGGATGGCTACACCTTC.

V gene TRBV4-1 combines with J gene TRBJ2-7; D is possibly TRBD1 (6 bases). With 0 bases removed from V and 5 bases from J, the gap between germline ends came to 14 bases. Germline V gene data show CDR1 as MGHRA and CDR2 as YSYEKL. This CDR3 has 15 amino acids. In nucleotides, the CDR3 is TGCGCCAGCAGCCAAGATCAGGGGACACCCAACGAGCAGTACTTC. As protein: CASSQDQGTPNEQYF.

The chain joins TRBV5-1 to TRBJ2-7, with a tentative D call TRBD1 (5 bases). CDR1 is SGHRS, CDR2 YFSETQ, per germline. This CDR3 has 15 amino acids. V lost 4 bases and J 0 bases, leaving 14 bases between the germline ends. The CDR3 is CASSTHRQNSYEQYF. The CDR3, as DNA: TGCGCCAGCAGCACACACAGGCAAAACTCCTACGAGCAGTACTTC.

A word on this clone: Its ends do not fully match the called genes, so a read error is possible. CDR3 in DNA: TGTGCCAGCGGCTTTGGGCCAGGGCTAGAGACCCAGTACTTC. Its translation: CASGFGPGLETQYF. The rearrangement joins TRBV5-6 to TRBJ2-5; possible D gene TRBD1, 5 bases. The CDR3 length is 14 residues. The germline gives CDR1 SGHDT, CDR2 YYEEEE.

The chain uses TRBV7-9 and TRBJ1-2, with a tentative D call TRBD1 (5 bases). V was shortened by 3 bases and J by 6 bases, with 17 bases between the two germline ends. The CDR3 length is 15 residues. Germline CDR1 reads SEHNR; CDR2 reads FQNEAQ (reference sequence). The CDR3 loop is CASSLSGMVVHGYTF. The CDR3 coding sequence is TGTGCCAGCAGCTTGTCAGGGATGGTGGTTCATGGCTACACCTTC. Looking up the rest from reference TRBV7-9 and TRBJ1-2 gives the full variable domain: DTGVSQNPRHKITKRGQNVTFRCDPISEHNRLYWYRQTLGQGPEFLTYFQNEAQLEKSRLLSDRFSAERPKGSFSTLEIQRTEQGDSAMYLCASSLSGMVVHGYTFGSGTRLTVV.

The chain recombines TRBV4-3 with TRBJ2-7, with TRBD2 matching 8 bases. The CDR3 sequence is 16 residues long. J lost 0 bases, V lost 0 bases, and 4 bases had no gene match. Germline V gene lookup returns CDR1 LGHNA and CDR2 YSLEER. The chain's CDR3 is CASSQDPGGISYEQYF. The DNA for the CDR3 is TGCGCCAGCAGCCAAGATCCGGGAGGGATCTCCTACGAGCAGTACTTC.